This T cell receptor beta chain was retrieved from a study of T-cell memory formation after mild COVID-19. Study as a whole: Among the donors, TCR clusters were largely specific to each donor.

The study's findings and limits: Day 15 to 85 contracting clones showed balanced CD4/CD8; later expanders leaned CD4+.

In this sample, this clonotype turned up many times. The antigen is undetermined. Via MiXCR, TCRdb re-called the 5' RACE reads, giving one row per CDR3 protein. The repertoire holds 350,000 to 450,000 distinct CDR3 sequences, with approximately 25% as singletons. Germline lookup yields CDR1 MDHEN and CDR2 SYDVKM. The V gene lost 5 bases and the J gene lost 5 bases, with 10 bases spanning the gap. The CDR3 runs 13 residues. The sequenced material came from PBMCs or a T cell subset sorted from them (not recorded which). The receptor comes from an adult woman who had mild COVID-19 (a few samples of this study predate the infection). Cell type and time point are not known. The V gene is TRBV28, the J gene TRBJ1-3; D may be TRBD1 (5 bases). The CDR3 sequence: CASSLGTRNTIYF. The CDR3 nucleotides are TGTGCCAGCAGTCTTGGGACTCGAAACACCATATATTTT.